These 29 T cell receptor beta chains were all obtained from the same sample, sequenced in a study of spatial heterogeneity in lung cancer. The time point: sample taken at primary tumor resection. TCRdb re-called the 5' RACE reads through MiXCR, storing one row per CDR3 protein. The sample lists some 40,000 distinct CDR3 sequences, approximately 3% occurring once. The sequencing here drew on normal lung tissue next to the tumor, taken at surgery. These receptors were collected from a male donor with early-stage non-small cell lung cancer.

This clonotype was recorded at least ten times. The chain joins TRBV12-3 or TRBV12-4 to TRBJ2-6, with unresolved D. V was pared by 6 bases and J by 0 bases, with 9 bases between. The CDR3 totals 15 residues. CDR3 nucleotides: TGTGCCAGCAGGCAACAACTCTCTGGGGCCAACGTCCTGACTTTC. It specifies CASRQQLSGANVLTF.

The table lists this clonotype with many counts. The chain uses TRBV29-1 and TRBJ2-4; D possibly uses TRBD1 or TRBD2 (6 bases each). V gave up 5 bases and J gave up 7 bases, with 12 bases separating them. In germline, CDR1 is SQVTM, CDR2 ANQGSEA. The CDR3 totals 12 residues. The CDR3 nucleotides are TGCAGCGTTTGGGGGGCCGGGAACATTCAGTACTTC. Protein: CSVWGAGNIQYF.

Ten or more counts support this clonotype. The chain carries TRBV12-3 or TRBV12-4 and TRBJ2-7; the D is unclear. This CDR3 region has 13 residues. V dropped 6 bases and J dropped 3 bases, with 12 bases sitting between them. The CDR3 region has the DNA TGTGCCAGCAGCCCTGGCCCGAACTACGAGCAGTACTTC. It yields the protein CASSPGPNYEQYF.

Many counts were recorded for this clonotype. The chain links TRBV5-6 to TRBJ1-1, with D perhaps TRBD1 (5 bases). There are 12 residues in the CDR3. Trimming removed 4 bases from V and 7 bases from J, with 11 bases in between. CDR1 is SGHDT, CDR2 YYEEEE, per germline. The CDR3 DNA is TGTGCCAGCAGCAGGGGCGTTGGTGAAGCTTTCTTT. It specifies CASSRGVGEAFF.

Ten or more counts support this clonotype. The chain joins TRBV29-1 to TRBJ1-2; 9 bases fit TRBD1. The J segment lost 3 bases and the V segment lost 7 bases, leaving 3 bases of the junction unmatched. Germline loops: CDR1 SQVTM, CDR2 ANQGSEA. This CDR3 contains 12 residues. The CDR3 is CSARTGDYGYTF. The CDR3 DNA follows: TGCAGCGCCCGGACAGGGGACTATGGCTACACCTTC. The variable domain in full, with the rest retrieved from reference TRBV29-1 and TRBJ1-2, is SAVISQKPSRDICQRGTSLTIQCQVDSQVTMMFWYRQQPGQSLTLIATANQGSEATYESGFVIDKFPISRPNLTFSTLTVSNMSPEDSSIYLCSARTGDYGYTFGSGTRLTVV.

Many counts were recorded for this clonotype. This chain joins TRBV28 and TRBJ1-4, with 8 bases identical to TRBD1. The CDR3 is 14 residues long. Germline values: CDR1 MDHEN, CDR2 SYDVKM. Trimming cost V 7 bases and J 8 bases; bases outside gene matches: 9. Here the CDR3 DNA reads TGTGCCAGCAAACAGCAGGGGGCGGTCGAAAAACTGTTTTTT. Encoded protein: CASKQQGAVEKLFF. Full variable domain (outside the CDR3, taken from reference TRBV28 and TRBJ1-4): DVKVTQSSRYLVKRTGEKVFLECVQDMDHENMFWYRQDPGLGLRLIYFSYDVKMKEKGDIPEGYSVSREKKERFSLILESASTNQTSMYLCASKQQGAVEKLFFGSGTQLSVL.

Ten or more counts support this clonotype. This sequence joins TRBV9 and TRBJ2-1, with 9 bases aligning to TRBD1. The CDR3 consists of 15 residues. The V gene's germline CDR1 is SGDLS and CDR2 YYNGEE. After removal of 3 bases from V and 4 bases from J, the junction contained 5 bases not matched to a gene. CDR3 DNA: TGTGCCAGCAGCGAACAGGGGGCGGGATACAATGAGCAGTTCTTC. Encoded protein: CASSEQGAGYNEQFF. Full variable domain (remainder filled in from reference TRBV9 and TRBJ2-1): DSGVTQTPKHLITATGQRVTLRCSPRSGDLSVYWYQQSLDQGLQFLIQYYNGEERAKGNILERFSAQQFPDLHSELNLSSLELGDSALYFCASSEQGAGYNEQFFGPGTRLTVL.

At least ten counts were recorded for this clonotype. The chain combines TRBV5-6 with TRBJ1-1; D is perhaps TRBD1 (5 bases). Germline V gene sequence: CDR1 SGHDT, CDR2 YYEEEE. Trimming cost V 6 bases and J 7 bases, with 10 bases left between them. The CDR3 runs 11 residues. The CDR3, as DNA: TGTGCCAGCAATGCAAGGGGTGAAGCTTTCTTT. The encoded protein is CASNARGEAFF.

This clonotype was observed many times. The CDR3, as DNA: TGTGCCAGTAATTGGGAGGCGAACACCGGGGAGCTGTTTTTT. It yields the protein CASNWEANTGELFF. The chain couples TRBV19 to TRBJ2-2, with D possibly being TRBD2 (6 bases). The CDR3 extends over 14 amino acids. Germline assignment: CDR1 LNHDA and CDR2 SQIVND (reference sequence). V gave up 7 bases and J gave up 0 bases, with 9 bases separating them.

At least ten counts were recorded for this clonotype. V usage is TRBV3-1 and J usage is TRBJ1-1; D remains unclear. Deletions cut 1 base from V and 1 base from J, with 10 bases between. Germline values: CDR1 LGHDT, CDR2 YNNKEL (reference sequence). This CDR3 is 15 amino acids long. CDR3 in DNA: TGTGCCAGCAGCCAAGCGGCGGGTACGAACACTGAAGCTTTCTTT. Amino acid sequence: CASSQAAGTNTEAFF.

This clonotype was recorded many times. The gene calls are TRBV5-4 and TRBJ2-1; 7 bases are a match to TRBD2. This CDR3 region has 16 residues. V shed 0 bases, J shed 5 bases, and the junction held 8 bases outside the gene matches. Per germline, CDR1 SGHNT and CDR2 YYREEE (reference sequence). The CDR3 here is CASSLASTSVHNEQFF. The CDR3 DNA reads TGTGCCAGCAGCTTGGCGTCAACTAGCGTCCACAATGAGCAGTTCTTC. Full variable domain (rest looked up from reference TRBV5-4 and TRBJ2-1): ETGVTQSPTHLIKTRGQQVTLRCSSQSGHNTVSWYQQALGQGPQFIFQYYREEENGRGNFPPRFSGLQFPNYSSELNVNALELDDSALYLCASSLASTSVHNEQFFGPGTRLTVL.

In its sample, this clonotype was seen many times. The rearrangement joins TRBV11-2 to TRBJ2-5; no clear D. The CDR3 sequence is 15 residues long. Germline CDR1 reads SGHAT; CDR2 reads FQNNGV. V lost 2 bases, J lost 6 bases, and 16 bases lay in between. The CDR3 is CASSLPSGAEQTQYF. CDR3 DNA: TGTGCCAGCAGCTTACCGTCCGGTGCCGAGCAGACCCAGTACTTC. The variable domain in full, with the rest retrieved from reference TRBV11-2 and TRBJ2-5, is EAGVAQSPRYKIIEKRQSVAFWCNPISGHATLYWYQQILGQGPKLLIQFQNNGVVDDSQLPKDRFSAERLKGVDSTLKIQPAKLEDSAVYLCASSLPSGAEQTQYFGPGTRLLVL.

Many counts were recorded for this clonotype. The rearrangement uses TRBV7-9 and TRBJ1-2; 8 bases are shared with TRBD1. The CDR3 runs 14 residues. V lost 6 bases and J lost 4; bases outside the gene matches: 7. Germline V gene lookup returns CDR1 SEHNR and CDR2 FQNEAQ (reference sequence). CDR3 DNA: TGTGCCAGCAGTCAGACAGGGGACCCCTATGGCTACACCTTC. It specifies CASSQTGDPYGYTF. Full variable domain (rest looked up from reference TRBV7-9 and TRBJ1-2): DTGVSQNPRHKITKRGQNVTFRCDPISEHNRLYWYRQTLGQGPEFLTYFQNEAQLEKSRLLSDRFSAERPKGSFSTLEIQRTEQGDSAMYLCASSQTGDPYGYTFGSGTRLTVV.

This clonotype showed up many times. The chain uses TRBV6-5 and TRBJ1-2, with D perhaps matching TRBD1 (5 bases). Germline CDR1 reads MNHEY; CDR2 reads SVGAGI. Trimming pared 6 bases from V and 2 bases from J, leaving 19 bases between. The CDR3 spans 16 residues. The CDR3 nucleotides are TGTGCCAGCAGCCGATCCGTACGGGGGACCAACTATGGCTACACCTTC. This encodes CASSRSVRGTNYGYTF.

This clonotype has at least ten counts. This chain uses TRBV27 with TRBJ2-7, with 15 positions matching TRBD2. Germline CDR1 MNHEY, CDR2 SMNVEV (reference sequence). CDR3 length: 17 amino acids. The trim removed 5 bases at V and 4 bases at J, leaving 9 bases unmatched. CDR3 in DNA: TGTGCCAGCAGTCCCGGACTAGCGGGAGGGGTAGTGTACGAGCAGTACTTC. Translating gives CASSPGLAGGVVYEQYF.

This clonotype occurred a few times. This sequence joins TRBV2 and TRBJ2-2, with TRBD2 matching 8 bases. This CDR3 contains 17 residues. The germline V gene encodes CDR1 SNHLY and CDR2 FYNNEI. Trimming cost V 2 bases and J 0 bases; bases outside gene matches: 5. This chain's CDR3 is CASSELGGGSNTGELFF. The DNA of the CDR3 is TGTGCCAGCAGTGAACTTGGCGGGGGGTCGAACACCGGGGAGCTGTTTTTT.

The sample holds many counts of this clonotype. The chain recombines TRBV2 with TRBJ1-4, with a possible D match to TRBD1 (5 bases). The V gene's germline CDR1 is SNHLY and CDR2 FYNNEI. V lost 2 bases and J 0 bases, leaving 16 bases between the germline ends. CDR3 length equals 18 residues. The CDR3 nucleotides are TGTGCCAGCAGTGAACGGCAGGGACTATATGCAACTAATGAAAAACTGTTTTTT. Residues: CASSERQGLYATNEKLFF.

This clonotype was observed at least ten times. This chain joins TRBV2 and TRBJ1-1; D is ambiguous. The V gene lost 8 bases and the J gene lost 0 bases, with 10 bases spanning the gap. The CDR3 runs to 13 residues. CDR1 is SNHLY, CDR2 FYNNEI, per germline. This CDR3 is CASFVRLNTEAFF. The CDR3 region has the DNA TGTGCCAGCTTTGTAAGGTTGAACACTGAAGCTTTCTTT.

This clonotype was seen at least ten times. V gene TRBV25-1 combines with J gene TRBJ2-5; D may be TRBD1 (6 bases). With 6 bases removed from V and 0 bases from J, the gap between germline ends came to 11 bases. The CDR3 consists of 14 residues. Germline V lookup: CDR1 MGHDK, CDR2 SYGVNS. DNA of the CDR3: TGTGCCAGCAGCAAAGGACAGTACCAAGAGACCCAGTACTTC. Residues: CASSKGQYQETQYF. The whole variable domain, remainder taken from reference TRBV25-1 and TRBJ2-5, is EADIYQTPRYLVIGTGKKITLECSQTMGHDKMYWYQQDPGMELHLIHYSYGVNSTEKGDLSSESTVSRIRTEHFPLTLESARPSHTSQYLCASSKGQYQETQYFGPGTRLLVL.

This clonotype was seen ten or more times. The rearrangement uses TRBV3-1 and TRBJ2-5; 8 bases are a match to TRBD2. Germline V gives CDR1 LGHDT, CDR2 YNNKEL (reference sequence). V was pared by 2 bases and J by 9 bases, with 8 bases of the junction left unmatched. There are 14 residues in the CDR3. The CDR3 DNA is TGTGCCAGCAGCCAAACCCGACTAGCGCGGGCCCAGTACTTC. Amino acid sequence: CASSQTRLARAQYF.

This clonotype has ten or more counts. This chain uses TRBV7-9 with TRBJ2-1, with 8 bases lining up with TRBD2. Germline CDR1 is SEHNR and CDR2 is FQNEAQ (reference sequence). The ends lost 3 bases at V and 9 bases at J; junction bases unmatched: 7. CDR3 length: 14 amino acids. CDR3 in amino acids: CASSFPAGAGEQFF. The DNA of the CDR3 is TGTGCCAGCAGCTTCCCAGCGGGAGCCGGTGAGCAGTTCTTC.

This chain uses TRBV4-1 with TRBJ1-6, with D perhaps matching TRBD1 (6 bases). Germline CDR1 and CDR2: MGHRA and YSYEKL. The CDR3 runs 18 residues. The V end was cut by 0 bases, the J end by 11 bases, with 23 bases between. Here the CDR3 DNA reads TGCGCCAGCAGCCAAGAACCGATTGGGGGGGCGGTAGATCCACCCCTCCACTTT. This translates into CASSQEPIGGAVDPPLHF.

This clonotype was seen repeatedly, ten times or more. This chain joins TRBV29-1 and TRBJ2-5; D not resolved. The CDR3 is made up of 12 amino acids. CDR1 is SQVTM and CDR2 is ANQGSEA in the germline V gene. V lost 6 bases to trimming and J lost 5 bases, with 13 bases between them. CDR3 sequence reads: CSVTTLAETQYF. Here the CDR3 DNA reads TGCAGCGTCACCACTTTGGCGGAGACCCAGTACTTC.

This clonotype occurred many times. V gene TRBV7-2 combines with J gene TRBJ2-2; 9 bases are shared with TRBD2. The germline V gene encodes CDR1 SGHTA and CDR2 FQGNSA. The junction had 2 bases not matched to a gene; V was cut back by 0 bases and J by 6 bases. The CDR3 contains 15 residues. CDR3 DNA: TGTGCCAGCAGCTTAGCCGGCGGGGGGGCCGGGGAGCTGTTTTTT. This translates into CASSLAGGGAGELFF. Supplemented by reference TRBV7-2 and TRBJ2-2, the full variable domain reads GAGVSQSPSNKVTEKGKDVELRCDPISGHTALYWYRQSLGQGLEFLIYFQGNSAPDKSGLPSDRFSAERTGGSVSTLTIQRTQQEDSAVYLCASSLAGGGAGELFFGEGSRLTVL.

This clonotype was picked up many times. This rearrangement joins TRBV10-3 to TRBJ1-4; D is unresolved. V was pared by 6 bases and J by 6 bases, with 11 bases between. Germline V CDR1 and CDR2: ENHRY, SYGVKD. The CDR3 length is 13 residues. CDR3 protein: CAIRAGLYEKLFF. CDR3 in DNA: TGTGCCATCAGGGCGGGTCTTTATGAAAAACTGTTTTTT.

This clonotype was seen many times. The chain recombines TRBV20-1 with TRBJ2-3; the match to TRBD2 covers 8 bases. Trimming took 5 bases from V and 7 from J; bases not matched to a gene: 11. CDR3 size: 14 residues. CDR1 is DFQATT, CDR2 SNEGSKA, per germline (reference sequence). The CDR3 here is CSAPKAGVENTQYF. DNA for the CDR3: TGCAGTGCTCCGAAAGCGGGAGTCGAAAATACGCAGTATTTT.

In its sample, this clonotype was seen many times. The J gene is TRBJ2-5, the V gene TRBV6-1; tentative D call: TRBD1 (5 bases). This CDR3 has 12 residues. The V gene's germline CDR1 is MNHNS and CDR2 SASEGT. Trimming removed 10 bases at V and 2 bases at J, with 11 bases between. CDR3 nucleotide sequence: TGTGCCACTCGACGACAGCAAGAGACCCAGTACTTC. Encoded protein: CATRRQQETQYF.

This clonotype was seen a handful of times. The rearrangement links TRBV7-2 to TRBJ2-1, with 8 bases lining up with TRBD2. Germline lookup yields CDR1 SGHTA and CDR2 FQGNSA. The junction had 8 bases not matched to a gene; V was cut back by 3 bases and J by 10 bases. This CDR3 is built from 14 residues. The CDR3 here is CASSFQSAGGEQFF. The CDR3 DNA is TGTGCCAGCAGCTTTCAGTCCGCGGGGGGAGAGCAGTTCTTC. Variable domain in full (rest from reference TRBV7-2 and TRBJ2-1): GAGVSQSPSNKVTEKGKDVELRCDPISGHTALYWYRQSLGQGLEFLIYFQGNSAPDKSGLPSDRFSAERTGGSVSTLTIQRTQQEDSAVYLCASSFQSAGGEQFFGPGTRLTVL.

This clonotype was seen repeatedly, ten times or more. An end of the junction differs from the germline gene, which may be a read error. The gene calls are TRBV6-2 or TRBV6-3 and TRBJ1-1; D gene ambiguous. The CDR3 is 10 residues long. CDR1 MNHEY and CDR2 SVGEGT come from the germline V gene. CDR3 in amino acids: CASSYPGRIF. CDR3 nucleotides: TGTGCCAGCAGTTACCCAGGAAGGATCTTT.